This TCR beta chain was retrieved from a study of low-dose radiotherapy and immunotherapy resistance in tumors. At the level of the study: The study delivered 0.5 Gy per fraction every 2 weeks to Cohort 1, totaling 6.5 Gy. Doses delivered to Cohort 2 were 1 Gy per fraction every two weeks, amounting to 13 Gy over 26 weeks.

A note on this clonotype: A far more abundant clone sits one base away, making this likely a read error.

The sample's time point: after trial treatment. As to treatment: LDRT plus nivolumab, ipilimumab, low-dose cyclophosphamide and aspirin (RACIN trial). The CDR3 is made up of 14 amino acids. V was clipped by 4 bases and J by 10 bases; unmatched bases: 10. Germline V gene lookup returns CDR1 MNHEY and CDR2 SVGEGT. Both TCRalpha and TCRbeta chains were reverse transcribed with V-gene-specific primers. A constant-region primer paired with the V-primer adapter amplified TCRs over around 18 PCR cycles. TCRdb reprocessed the reads with MiXCR, giving one entry per CDR3 protein. Of around 100,000 distinct CDR3 sequences listed, less than 25% were seen once; the top ten hold about 4%.

Sequences were derived from PBMCs, sampled after low-dose radiotherapy plus immunotherapy. The receptor comes from a male donor with prostate cancer. The chain has TRBV6-2 or TRBV6-3 and TRBJ2-1; 7 nucleotides line up with TRBD1. Here the CDR3 reads CASSSFDRAYEQFF. CDR3 sequence (DNA): TGTGCCAGCAGTTCCTTTGACAGGGCCTACGAGCAGTTCTTC.